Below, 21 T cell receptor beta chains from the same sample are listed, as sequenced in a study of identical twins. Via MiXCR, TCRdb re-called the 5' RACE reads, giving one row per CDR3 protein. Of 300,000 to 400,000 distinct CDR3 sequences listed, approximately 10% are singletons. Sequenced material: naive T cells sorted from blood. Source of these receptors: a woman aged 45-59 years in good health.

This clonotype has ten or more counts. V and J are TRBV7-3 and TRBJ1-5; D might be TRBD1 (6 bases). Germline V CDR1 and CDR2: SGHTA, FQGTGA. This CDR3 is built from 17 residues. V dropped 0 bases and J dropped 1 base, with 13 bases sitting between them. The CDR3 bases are TGTGCCAGCAGCTTAACGATAAGTACAGGGAGCAATCAGCCCCAGCATTTT. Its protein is CASSLTISTGSNQPQHF. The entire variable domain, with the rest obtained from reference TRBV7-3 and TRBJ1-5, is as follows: GAGVSQTPSNKVTEKGKYVELRCDPISGHTALYWYRQSLGQGPEFLIYFQGTGAADDSGLPNDRFFAVRPEGSVSTLKIQRTERGDSAVYLCASSLTISTGSNQPQHFGDGTRLSIL.

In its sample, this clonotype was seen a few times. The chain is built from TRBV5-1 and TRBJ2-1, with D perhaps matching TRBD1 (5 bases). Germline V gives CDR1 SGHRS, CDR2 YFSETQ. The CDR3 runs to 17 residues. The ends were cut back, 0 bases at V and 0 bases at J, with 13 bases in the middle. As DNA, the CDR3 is TGCGCCAGCAGCTTGGTAGCAGGGCTGAGCTCCTACAATGAGCAGTTCTTC. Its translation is CASSLVAGLSSYNEQFF.

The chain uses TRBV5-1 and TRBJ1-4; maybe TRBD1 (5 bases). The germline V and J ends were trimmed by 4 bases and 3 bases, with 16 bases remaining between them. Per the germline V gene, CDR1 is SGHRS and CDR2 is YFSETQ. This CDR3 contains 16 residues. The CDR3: CASSLENRWSNEKLFF. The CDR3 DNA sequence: TGCGCCAGCAGCCTGGAAAACAGGTGGTCTAATGAAAAACTGTTTTTT.

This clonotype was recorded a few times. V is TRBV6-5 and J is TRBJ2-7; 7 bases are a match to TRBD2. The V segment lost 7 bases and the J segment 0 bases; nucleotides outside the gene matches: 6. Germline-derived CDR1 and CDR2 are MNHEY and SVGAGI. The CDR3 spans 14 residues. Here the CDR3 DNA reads TGTGCCAGCATGGCGGGAGTGACCTCCTACGAGCAGTACTTC. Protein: CASMAGVTSYEQYF.

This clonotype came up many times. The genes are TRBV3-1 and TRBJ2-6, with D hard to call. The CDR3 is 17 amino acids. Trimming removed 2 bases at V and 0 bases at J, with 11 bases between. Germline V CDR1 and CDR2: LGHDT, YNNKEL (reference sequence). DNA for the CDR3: TGTGCCAGCAGCCAACTAGGGAATCCCTCTGGGGCCAACGTCCTGACTTTC. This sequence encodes CASSQLGNPSGANVLTF.

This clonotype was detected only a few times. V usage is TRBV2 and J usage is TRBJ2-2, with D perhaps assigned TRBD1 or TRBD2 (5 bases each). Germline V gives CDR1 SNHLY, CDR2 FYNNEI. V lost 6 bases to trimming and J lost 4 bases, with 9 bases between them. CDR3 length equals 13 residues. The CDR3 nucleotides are TGTGCCAGCAGGGGGGACCTCACCGGGGAGCTGTTTTTT. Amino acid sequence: CASRGDLTGELFF.

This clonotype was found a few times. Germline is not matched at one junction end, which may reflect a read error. The CDR3 is CASSLDSDSPLHF. The DNA for the CDR3 is TGCGCCAGCAGTTTGGACTCGGATTCACCCCTCCACTTT. The V and J genes are TRBV5-1 and TRBJ1-6; D is unclear. The CDR3 is made up of 13 amino acids. The germline gives CDR1 SGHRS, CDR2 YFSETQ.

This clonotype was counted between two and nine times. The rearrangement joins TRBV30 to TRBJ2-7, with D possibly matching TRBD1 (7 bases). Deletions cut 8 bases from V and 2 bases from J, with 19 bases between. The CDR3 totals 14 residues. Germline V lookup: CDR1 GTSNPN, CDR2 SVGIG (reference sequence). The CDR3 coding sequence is TGTGCCCGGGGCGGGGCAGGGGGGACCTACGAGCAGTACTTC. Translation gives CARGGAGGTYEQYF.

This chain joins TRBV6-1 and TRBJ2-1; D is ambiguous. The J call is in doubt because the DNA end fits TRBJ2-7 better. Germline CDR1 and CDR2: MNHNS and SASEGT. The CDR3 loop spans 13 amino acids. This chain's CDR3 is CAATYNSYNEQYF. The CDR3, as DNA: TGTGCCGCCACCTACAACTCCTACAATGAGCAGTACTTC.

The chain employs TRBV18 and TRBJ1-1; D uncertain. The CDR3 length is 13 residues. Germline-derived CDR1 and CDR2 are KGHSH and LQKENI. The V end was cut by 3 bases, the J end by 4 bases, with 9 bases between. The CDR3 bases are TGTGCCAGCTCACCTGCGGCAACCACTGAAGCTTTCTTT. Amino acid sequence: CASSPAATTEAFF.

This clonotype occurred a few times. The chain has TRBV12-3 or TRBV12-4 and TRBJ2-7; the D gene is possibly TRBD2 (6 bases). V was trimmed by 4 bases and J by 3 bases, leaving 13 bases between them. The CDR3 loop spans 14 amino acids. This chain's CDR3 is CASSSEGEGYEQYF. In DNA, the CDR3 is TGTGCCAGCAGTTCGGAGGGAGAGGGCTACGAGCAGTACTTC.

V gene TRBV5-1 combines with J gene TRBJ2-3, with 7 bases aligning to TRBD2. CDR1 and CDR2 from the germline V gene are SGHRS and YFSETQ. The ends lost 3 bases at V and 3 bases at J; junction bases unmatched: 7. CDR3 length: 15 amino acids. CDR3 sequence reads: CASSSRGSVTDTQYF. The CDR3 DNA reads TGCGCCAGCAGCTCTCGCGGGAGTGTAACAGATACGCAGTATTTT.

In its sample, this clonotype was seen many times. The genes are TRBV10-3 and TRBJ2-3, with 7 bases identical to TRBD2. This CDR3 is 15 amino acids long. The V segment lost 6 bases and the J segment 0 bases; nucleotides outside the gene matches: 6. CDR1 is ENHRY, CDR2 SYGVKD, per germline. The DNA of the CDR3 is TGTGCCATCAGAATAAGCGGGACTAGCACAGATACGCAGTATTTT. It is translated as CAIRISGTSTDTQYF.

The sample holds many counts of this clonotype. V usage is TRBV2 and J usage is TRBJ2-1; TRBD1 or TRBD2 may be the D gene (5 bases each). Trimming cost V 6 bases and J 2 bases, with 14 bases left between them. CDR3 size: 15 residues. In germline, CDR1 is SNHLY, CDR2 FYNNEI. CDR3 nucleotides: TGTGCCAGCAGGGCTTGGGACGCACCCTACAATGAGCAGTTCTTC. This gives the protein CASRAWDAPYNEQFF.

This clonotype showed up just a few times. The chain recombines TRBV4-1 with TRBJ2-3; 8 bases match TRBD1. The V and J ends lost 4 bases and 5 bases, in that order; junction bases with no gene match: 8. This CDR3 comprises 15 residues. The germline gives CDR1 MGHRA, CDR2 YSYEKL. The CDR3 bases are TGCGCCAGCAGCCCTTGGGGAGACAGGGGAGATACGCAGTATTTT. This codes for CASSPWGDRGDTQYF.

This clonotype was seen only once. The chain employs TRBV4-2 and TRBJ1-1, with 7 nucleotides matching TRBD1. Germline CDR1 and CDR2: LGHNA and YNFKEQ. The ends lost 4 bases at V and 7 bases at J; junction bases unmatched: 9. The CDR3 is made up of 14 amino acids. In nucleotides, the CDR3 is TGTGCCAGCAGCCCATACGTCGGACAGGTTGAAGCTTTCTTT. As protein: CASSPYVGQVEAFF.

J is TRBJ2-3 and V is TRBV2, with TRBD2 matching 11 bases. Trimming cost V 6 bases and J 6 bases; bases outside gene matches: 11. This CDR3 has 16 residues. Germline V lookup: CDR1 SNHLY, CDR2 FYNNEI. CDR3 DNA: TGTGCCAGCAGAATCTCAACTAGCGGGAGAACTGATACGCAGTATTTT. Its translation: CASRISTSGRTDTQYF.

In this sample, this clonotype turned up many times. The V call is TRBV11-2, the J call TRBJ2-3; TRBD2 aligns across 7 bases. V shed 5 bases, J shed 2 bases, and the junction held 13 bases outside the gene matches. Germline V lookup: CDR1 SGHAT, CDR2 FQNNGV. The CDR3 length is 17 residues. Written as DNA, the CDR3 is TGTGCCAGCAGCGGGCCCGGTGGAGCGGGGCACACAGATACGCAGTATTTT. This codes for CASSGPGGAGHTDTQYF.

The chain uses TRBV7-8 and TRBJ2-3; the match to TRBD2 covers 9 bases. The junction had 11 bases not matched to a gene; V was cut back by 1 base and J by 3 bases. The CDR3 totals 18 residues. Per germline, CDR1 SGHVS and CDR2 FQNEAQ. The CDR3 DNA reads TGTGCCAGCAGCTTAGTTGCGGGAGGGCCTGAGGGGACAGATACGCAGTATTTT. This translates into CASSLVAGGPEGTDTQYF.

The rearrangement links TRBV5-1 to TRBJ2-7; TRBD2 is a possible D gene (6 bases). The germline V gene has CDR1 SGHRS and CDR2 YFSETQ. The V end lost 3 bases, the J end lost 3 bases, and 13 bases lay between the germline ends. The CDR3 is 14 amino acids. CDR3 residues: CASSYPGRGYEQYF. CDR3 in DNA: TGCGCCAGCAGCTACCCCGGGAGAGGCTACGAGCAGTACTTC.

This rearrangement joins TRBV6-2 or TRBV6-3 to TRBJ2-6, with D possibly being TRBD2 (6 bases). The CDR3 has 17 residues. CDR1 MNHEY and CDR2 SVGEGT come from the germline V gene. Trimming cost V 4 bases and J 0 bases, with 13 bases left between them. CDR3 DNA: TGTGCCAGCAGTTCCGGACTATCCCTCTCTGGGGCCAACGTCCTGACTTTC. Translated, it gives CASSSGLSLSGANVLTF.